The following is a T cell receptor (beta chain) sequence with its context. As yet, its antigen is unknown. The record originates from a study of T cell responses to AZD1222 COVID-19 vaccine. Overall study context: Doses given second, at about 4 or about 12 weeks, were pooled. Study observations and caveats: Spike-specific TCR breadth and depth grew following two AZD1222 doses. Mostly white British, mostly female donors; authors suggested clonal diversity may be underestimated.

TCRdb's table, derived via immunoSEQ multiplex PCR, lists solely in-frame clones and lacks some. The data show 150,000 or so clones, 80% to 90% seen once. Per germline, CDR1 SGHTA and CDR2 FQGNSA. The V gene lost 5 bases and the J gene lost 4 bases, with 17 bases spanning the gap. This CDR3 spans 15 amino acids. The receptor's source is an adult in good health. The genes are TRBV7-2 and TRBJ1-2; tentative D call: TRBD1 (6 bases). The starting material was peripheral blood, obtained on day 0 of AZD1222 vaccination. The CDR3 coding sequence is TGTGCCAGCAGCCCGCGGTTCCAGGGGATCTATGGCTACACCTTC. Amino acids: CASSPRFQGIYGYTF.